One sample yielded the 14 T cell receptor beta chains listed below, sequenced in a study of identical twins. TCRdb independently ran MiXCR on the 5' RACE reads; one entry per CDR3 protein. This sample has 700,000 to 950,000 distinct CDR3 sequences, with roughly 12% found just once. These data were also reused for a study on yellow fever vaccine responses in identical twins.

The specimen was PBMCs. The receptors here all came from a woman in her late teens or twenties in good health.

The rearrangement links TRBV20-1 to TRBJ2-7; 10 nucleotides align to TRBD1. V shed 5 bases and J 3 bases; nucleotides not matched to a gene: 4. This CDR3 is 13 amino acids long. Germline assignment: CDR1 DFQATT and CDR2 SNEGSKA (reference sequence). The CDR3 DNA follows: TGCAGTGCTCCGACAGGGGGCGGCTACGAGCAGTACTTC. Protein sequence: CSAPTGGGYEQYF.

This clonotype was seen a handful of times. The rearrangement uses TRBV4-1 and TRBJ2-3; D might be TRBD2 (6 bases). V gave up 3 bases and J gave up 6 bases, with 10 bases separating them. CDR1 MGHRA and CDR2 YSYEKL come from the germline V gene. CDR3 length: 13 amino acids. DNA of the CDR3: TGCGCCAGCAGCCATAGCGGAGATGATACGCAGTATTTT. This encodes CASSHSGDDTQYF.

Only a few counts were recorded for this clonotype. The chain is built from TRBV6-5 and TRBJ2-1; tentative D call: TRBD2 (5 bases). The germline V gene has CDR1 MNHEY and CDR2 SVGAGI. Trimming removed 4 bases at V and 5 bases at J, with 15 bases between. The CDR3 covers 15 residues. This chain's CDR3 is CASSSPSEGNNEQFF. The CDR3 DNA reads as TGTGCCAGCAGTTCCCCCAGCGAGGGAAACAATGAGCAGTTCTTC.

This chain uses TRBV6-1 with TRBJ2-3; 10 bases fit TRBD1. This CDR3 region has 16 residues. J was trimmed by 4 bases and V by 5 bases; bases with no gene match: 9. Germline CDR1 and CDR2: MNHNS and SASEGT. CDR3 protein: CASSPYPGTGADTQYF. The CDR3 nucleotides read TGTGCCAGCAGTCCTTACCCCGGGACAGGGGCAGATACGCAGTATTTT.

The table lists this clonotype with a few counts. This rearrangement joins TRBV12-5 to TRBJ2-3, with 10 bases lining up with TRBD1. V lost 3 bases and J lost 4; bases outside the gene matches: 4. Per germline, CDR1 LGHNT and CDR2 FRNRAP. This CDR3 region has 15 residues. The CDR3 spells CASGLGQGESDTQYF. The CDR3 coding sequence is TGTGCTAGTGGTTTAGGACAGGGGGAGTCAGATACGCAGTATTTT.

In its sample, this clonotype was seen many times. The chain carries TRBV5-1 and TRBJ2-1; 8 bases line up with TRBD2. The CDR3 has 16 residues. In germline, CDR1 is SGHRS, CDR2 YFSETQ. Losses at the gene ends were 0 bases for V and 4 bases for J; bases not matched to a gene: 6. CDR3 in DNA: TGCGCCAGCAGCTTGGAAGCTAGCGGGCAATACAATGAGCAGTTCTTC. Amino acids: CASSLEASGQYNEQFF.

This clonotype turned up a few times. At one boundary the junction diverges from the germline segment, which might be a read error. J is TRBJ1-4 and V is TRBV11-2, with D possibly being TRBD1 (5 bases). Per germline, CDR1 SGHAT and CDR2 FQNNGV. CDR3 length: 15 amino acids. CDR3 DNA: TGTGCCAGCAGCCTCCGGGGCCTACAAAATGGAAAACTGTTTTTT. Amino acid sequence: CASSLRGLQNGKLFF.

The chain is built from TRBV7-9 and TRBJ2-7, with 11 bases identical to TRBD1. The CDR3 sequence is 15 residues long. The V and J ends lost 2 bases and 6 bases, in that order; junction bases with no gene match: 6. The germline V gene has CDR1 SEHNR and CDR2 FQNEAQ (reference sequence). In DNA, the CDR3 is TGTGCCAGCAGCTTAAGCGGGACAGGGGGTACCGAGCAGTACTTC. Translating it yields CASSLSGTGGTEQYF.

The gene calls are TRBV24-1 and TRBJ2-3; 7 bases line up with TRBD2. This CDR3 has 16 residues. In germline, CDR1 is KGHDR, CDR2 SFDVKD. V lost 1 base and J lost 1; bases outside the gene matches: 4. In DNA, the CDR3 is TGTGCCACCAGTGATTTCCCAAGCGGGGGCACAGATACGCAGTATTTT. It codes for CATSDFPSGGTDTQYF.

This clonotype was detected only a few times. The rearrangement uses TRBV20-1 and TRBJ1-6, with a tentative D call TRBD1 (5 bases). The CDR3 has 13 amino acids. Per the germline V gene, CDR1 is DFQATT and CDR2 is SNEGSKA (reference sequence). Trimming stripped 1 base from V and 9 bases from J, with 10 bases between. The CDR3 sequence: CSARAGEGSPLHF. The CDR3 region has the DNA TGCAGTGCTAGAGCGGGGGAGGGTTCACCCCTCCACTTT.

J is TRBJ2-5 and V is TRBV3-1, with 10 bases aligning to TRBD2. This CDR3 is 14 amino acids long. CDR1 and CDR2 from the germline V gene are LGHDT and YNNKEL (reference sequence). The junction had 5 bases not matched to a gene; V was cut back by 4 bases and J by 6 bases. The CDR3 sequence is CASSLLAGDKTQYF. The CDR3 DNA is TGTGCCAGCAGCCTCCTAGCGGGGGACAAGACCCAGTACTTC.

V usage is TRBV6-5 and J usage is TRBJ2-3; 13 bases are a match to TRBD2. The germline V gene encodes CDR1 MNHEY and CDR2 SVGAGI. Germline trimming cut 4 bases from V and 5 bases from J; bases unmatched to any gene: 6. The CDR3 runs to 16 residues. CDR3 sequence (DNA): TGTGCCAGCAGTTCTCAAACTAGCGGGGGGGGAGATACGCAGTATTTT. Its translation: CASSSQTSGGGDTQYF.

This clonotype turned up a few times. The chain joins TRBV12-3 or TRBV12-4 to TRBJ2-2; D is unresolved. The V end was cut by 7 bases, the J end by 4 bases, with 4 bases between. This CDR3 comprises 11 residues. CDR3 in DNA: TGTGCCAGCAAGGTCACCGGGGAGCTGTTTTTT. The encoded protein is CASKVTGELFF.

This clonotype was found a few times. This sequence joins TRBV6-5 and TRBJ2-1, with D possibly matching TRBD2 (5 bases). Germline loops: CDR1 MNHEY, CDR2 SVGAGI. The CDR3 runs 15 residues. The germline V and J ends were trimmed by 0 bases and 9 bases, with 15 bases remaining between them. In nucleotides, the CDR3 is TGTGCCAGCAGTTACTCGATTGTGACTAACGGTGAGCAGTTCTTC. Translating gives CASSYSIVTNGEQFF.